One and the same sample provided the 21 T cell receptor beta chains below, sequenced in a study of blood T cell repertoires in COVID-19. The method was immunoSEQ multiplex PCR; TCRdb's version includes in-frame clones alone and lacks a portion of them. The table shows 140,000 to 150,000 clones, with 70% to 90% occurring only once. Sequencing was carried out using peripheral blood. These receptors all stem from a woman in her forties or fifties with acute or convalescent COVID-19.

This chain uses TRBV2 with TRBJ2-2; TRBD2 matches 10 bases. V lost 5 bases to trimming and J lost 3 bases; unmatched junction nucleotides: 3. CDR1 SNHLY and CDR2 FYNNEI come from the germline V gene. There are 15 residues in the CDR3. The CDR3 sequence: CASSLAGEYTGELFF. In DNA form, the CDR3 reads TGTGCCAGCAGTCTAGCGGGGGAGTACACCGGGGAGCTGTTTTTT.

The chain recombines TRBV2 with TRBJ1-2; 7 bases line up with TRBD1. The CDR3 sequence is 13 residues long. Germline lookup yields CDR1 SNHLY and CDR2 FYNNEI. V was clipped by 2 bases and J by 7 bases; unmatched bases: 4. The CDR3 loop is CASSETHRGGYTF. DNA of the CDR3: TGTGCCAGCAGTGAAACTCACAGGGGTGGCTACACCTTC.

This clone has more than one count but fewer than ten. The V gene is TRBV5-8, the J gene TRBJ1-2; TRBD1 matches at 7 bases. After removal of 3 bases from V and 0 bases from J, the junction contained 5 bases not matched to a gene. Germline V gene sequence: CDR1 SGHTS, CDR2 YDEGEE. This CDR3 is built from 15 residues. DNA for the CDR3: TGTGCCAGCAGCTGGGGGGACAGACCTAACTATGGCTACACCTTC. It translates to CASSWGDRPNYGYTF.

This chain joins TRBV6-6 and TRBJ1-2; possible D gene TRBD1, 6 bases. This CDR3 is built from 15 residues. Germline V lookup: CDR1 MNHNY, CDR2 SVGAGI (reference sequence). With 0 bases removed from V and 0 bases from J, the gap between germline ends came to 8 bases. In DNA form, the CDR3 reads TGTGCCAGCAGTTACTCCGGGGGGCCTAACTATGGCTACACCTTC. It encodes CASSYSGGPNYGYTF.

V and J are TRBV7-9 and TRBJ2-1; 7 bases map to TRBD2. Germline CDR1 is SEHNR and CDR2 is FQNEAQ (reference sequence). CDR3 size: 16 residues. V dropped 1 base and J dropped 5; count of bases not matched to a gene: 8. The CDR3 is CASSLGPGGINNEQFF. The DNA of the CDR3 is TGTGCCAGCAGCTTAGGACCGGGGGGAATAAACAATGAGCAGTTCTTC.

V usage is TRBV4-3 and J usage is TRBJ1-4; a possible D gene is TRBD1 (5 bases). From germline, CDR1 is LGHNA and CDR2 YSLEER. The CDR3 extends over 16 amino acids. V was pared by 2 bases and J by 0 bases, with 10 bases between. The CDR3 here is CASSQRRGATNEKLFF. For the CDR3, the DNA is TGCGCCAGCAGCCAAAGAAGGGGTGCAACTAATGAAAAACTGTTTTTT.

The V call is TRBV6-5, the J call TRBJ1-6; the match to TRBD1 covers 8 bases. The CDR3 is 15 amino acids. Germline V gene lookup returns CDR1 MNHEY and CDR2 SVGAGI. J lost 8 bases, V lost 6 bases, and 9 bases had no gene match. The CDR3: CASRSSGTGHSPLHF. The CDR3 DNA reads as TGTGCCAGCAGATCCTCCGGGACAGGTCATTCACCCCTCCACTTT.

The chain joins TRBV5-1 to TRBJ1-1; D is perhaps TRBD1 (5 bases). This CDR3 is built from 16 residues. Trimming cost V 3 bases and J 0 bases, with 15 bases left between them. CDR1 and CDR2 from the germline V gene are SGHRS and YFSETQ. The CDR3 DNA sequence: TGCGCCAGCAGCTCGCAGAGCAGACAGATGAACACTGAAGCTTTCTTT. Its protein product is CASSSQSRQMNTEAFF.

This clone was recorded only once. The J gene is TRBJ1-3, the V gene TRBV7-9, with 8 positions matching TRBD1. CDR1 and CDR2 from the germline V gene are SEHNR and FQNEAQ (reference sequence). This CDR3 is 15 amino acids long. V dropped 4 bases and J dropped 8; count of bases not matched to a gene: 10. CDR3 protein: CASSSWTGMADTIYF. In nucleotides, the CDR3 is TGTGCCAGCAGCTCGTGGACAGGGATGGCGGACACCATATATTTT.

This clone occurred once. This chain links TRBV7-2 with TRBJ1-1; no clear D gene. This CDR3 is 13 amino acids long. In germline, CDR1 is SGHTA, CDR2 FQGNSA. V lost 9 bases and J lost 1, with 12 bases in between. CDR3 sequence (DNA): TGTGCCAGTCTCCGGGATCGGAACACTGAAGCTTTCTTT. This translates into CASLRDRNTEAFF.

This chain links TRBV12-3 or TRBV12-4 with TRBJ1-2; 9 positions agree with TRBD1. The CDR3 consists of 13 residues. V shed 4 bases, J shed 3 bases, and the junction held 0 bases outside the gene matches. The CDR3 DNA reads TGTGCCAGCAGTTGGGACAGGGACTATGGCTACACCTTC. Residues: CASSWDRDYGYTF.

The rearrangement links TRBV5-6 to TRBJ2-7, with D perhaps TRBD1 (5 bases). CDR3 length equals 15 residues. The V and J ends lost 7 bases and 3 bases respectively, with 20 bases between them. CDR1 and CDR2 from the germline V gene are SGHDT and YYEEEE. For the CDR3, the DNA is TGTGCCAGCCAAAGCTTGGATCAGGGTGTCTACGAGCAGTACTTC. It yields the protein CASQSLDQGVYEQYF.

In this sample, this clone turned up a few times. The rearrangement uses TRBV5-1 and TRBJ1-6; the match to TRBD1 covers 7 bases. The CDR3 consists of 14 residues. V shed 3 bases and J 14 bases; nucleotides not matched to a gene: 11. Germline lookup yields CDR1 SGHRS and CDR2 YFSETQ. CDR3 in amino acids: CASSSGQDQFSLHF. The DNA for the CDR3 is TGCGCCAGCAGCTCCGGACAGGACCAGTTTTCCCTCCACTTT.

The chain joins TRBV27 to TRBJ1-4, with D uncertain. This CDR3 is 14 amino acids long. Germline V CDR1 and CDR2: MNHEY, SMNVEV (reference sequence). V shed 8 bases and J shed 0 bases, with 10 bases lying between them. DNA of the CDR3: TGTGCCAGCCAGTCCCTTGCAACTAATGAAAAACTGTTTTTT. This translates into CASQSLATNEKLFF.

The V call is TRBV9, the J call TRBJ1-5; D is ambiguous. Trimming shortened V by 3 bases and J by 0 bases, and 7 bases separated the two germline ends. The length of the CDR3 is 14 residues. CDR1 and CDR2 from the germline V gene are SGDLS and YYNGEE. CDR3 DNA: TGTGCCAGCAGCGCCGCCAGTAGCAATCAGCCCCAGCATTTT. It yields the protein CASSAASSNQPQHF.

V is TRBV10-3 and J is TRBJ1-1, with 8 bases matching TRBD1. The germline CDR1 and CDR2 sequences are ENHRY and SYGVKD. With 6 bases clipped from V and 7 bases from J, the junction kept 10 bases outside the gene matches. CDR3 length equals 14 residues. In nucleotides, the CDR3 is TGTGCCATCAGCGGGGACGGGACAGGAGATGAAGCTTTCTTT. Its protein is CAISGDGTGDEAFF.

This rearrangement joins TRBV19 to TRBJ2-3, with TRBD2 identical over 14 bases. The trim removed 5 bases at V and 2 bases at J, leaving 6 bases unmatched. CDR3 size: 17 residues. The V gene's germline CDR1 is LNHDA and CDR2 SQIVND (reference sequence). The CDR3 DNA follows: TGTGCCAGTAGTCCCCGGACTAGCGGGGGGATCACAGATACGCAGTATTTT. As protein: CASSPRTSGGITDTQYF.

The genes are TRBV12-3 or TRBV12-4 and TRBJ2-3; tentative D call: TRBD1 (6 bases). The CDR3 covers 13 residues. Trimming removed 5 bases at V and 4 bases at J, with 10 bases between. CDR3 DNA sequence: TGTGCCAGCAGTAGGGGGTGGGCAGATACGCAGTATTTT. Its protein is CASSRGWADTQYF.

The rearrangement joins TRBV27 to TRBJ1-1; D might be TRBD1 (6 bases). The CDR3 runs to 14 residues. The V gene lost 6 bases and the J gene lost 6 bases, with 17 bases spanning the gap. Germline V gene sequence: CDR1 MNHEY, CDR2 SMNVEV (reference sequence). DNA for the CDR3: TGTGCCAGCAGCCGGGGGGGCCGGGGCGCTGAAGCTTTCTTT. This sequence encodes CASSRGGRGAEAFF.

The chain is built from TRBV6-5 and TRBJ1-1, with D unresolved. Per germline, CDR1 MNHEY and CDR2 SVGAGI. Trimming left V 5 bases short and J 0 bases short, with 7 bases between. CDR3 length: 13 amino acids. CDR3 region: CASSPYLNTEAFF. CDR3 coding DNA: TGTGCCAGCAGTCCTTATCTGAACACTGAAGCTTTCTTT.

The CDR3 DNA follows: TGTGCCAGCAGCAAGGACAGCTCACCCCTCCACTTT. Protein sequence: CASSKDSSPLHF. The rearrangement joins TRBV6-2 or TRBV6-3 to TRBJ1-6; D possibly corresponds to TRBD1 (6 bases). Germline lookup yields CDR1 MNHEY and CDR2 SVGEGT. The CDR3 is 12 amino acids. Trimming removed 6 bases from V and 10 bases from J, with 10 bases in between.